A single T cell receptor (beta chain) is shown here with its context. As originally analysed: Nucleated cell number was recorded as an estimate derived from reference gene primer amplification. TCRdb keeps only in-frame clones here, not all; method: immunoSEQ multiplex PCR. The V and J calls and the clone size are those of that table, but D and trimming were determined from the DNA. The profile shows around 240,000 clones, over 80% of them singletons. Participants came from fewer than 25 US areas, aged roughly 18 to 95 years. The sample originates from a study of blood T cell repertoires in COVID-19. CDR1 and CDR2 (germline): MGHDK, SYGVNS. This CDR3 is 14 amino acids long. The ends were cut back, 5 bases at V and 3 bases at J, with 13 bases in the middle.

The sequencing input was PBMCs or T cells enriched from blood (not recorded which). This rearrangement joins TRBV25-1 to TRBJ1-1; D possibly corresponds to TRBD1 (6 bases). The origin of this receptor is a human donor in a cohort exposed to, infected with or recovered from COVID-19 (not recorded which). The donor label of this sample is uncertain. The CDR3 sequence is CASSNTGSHTEAFF. As DNA, the CDR3 is TGTGCCAGCAGTAACACAGGGTCTCACACTGAAGCTTTCTTT. Based on the CDR3 plus reference TRBV25-1 and TRBJ1-1, the full variable domain is EADIYQTPRYLVIGTGKKITLECSQTMGHDKMYWYQQDPGMELHLIHYSYGVNSTEKGDLSSESTVSRIRTEHFPLTLESARPSHTSQYLCASSNTGSHTEAFFGQGTRLTVV.